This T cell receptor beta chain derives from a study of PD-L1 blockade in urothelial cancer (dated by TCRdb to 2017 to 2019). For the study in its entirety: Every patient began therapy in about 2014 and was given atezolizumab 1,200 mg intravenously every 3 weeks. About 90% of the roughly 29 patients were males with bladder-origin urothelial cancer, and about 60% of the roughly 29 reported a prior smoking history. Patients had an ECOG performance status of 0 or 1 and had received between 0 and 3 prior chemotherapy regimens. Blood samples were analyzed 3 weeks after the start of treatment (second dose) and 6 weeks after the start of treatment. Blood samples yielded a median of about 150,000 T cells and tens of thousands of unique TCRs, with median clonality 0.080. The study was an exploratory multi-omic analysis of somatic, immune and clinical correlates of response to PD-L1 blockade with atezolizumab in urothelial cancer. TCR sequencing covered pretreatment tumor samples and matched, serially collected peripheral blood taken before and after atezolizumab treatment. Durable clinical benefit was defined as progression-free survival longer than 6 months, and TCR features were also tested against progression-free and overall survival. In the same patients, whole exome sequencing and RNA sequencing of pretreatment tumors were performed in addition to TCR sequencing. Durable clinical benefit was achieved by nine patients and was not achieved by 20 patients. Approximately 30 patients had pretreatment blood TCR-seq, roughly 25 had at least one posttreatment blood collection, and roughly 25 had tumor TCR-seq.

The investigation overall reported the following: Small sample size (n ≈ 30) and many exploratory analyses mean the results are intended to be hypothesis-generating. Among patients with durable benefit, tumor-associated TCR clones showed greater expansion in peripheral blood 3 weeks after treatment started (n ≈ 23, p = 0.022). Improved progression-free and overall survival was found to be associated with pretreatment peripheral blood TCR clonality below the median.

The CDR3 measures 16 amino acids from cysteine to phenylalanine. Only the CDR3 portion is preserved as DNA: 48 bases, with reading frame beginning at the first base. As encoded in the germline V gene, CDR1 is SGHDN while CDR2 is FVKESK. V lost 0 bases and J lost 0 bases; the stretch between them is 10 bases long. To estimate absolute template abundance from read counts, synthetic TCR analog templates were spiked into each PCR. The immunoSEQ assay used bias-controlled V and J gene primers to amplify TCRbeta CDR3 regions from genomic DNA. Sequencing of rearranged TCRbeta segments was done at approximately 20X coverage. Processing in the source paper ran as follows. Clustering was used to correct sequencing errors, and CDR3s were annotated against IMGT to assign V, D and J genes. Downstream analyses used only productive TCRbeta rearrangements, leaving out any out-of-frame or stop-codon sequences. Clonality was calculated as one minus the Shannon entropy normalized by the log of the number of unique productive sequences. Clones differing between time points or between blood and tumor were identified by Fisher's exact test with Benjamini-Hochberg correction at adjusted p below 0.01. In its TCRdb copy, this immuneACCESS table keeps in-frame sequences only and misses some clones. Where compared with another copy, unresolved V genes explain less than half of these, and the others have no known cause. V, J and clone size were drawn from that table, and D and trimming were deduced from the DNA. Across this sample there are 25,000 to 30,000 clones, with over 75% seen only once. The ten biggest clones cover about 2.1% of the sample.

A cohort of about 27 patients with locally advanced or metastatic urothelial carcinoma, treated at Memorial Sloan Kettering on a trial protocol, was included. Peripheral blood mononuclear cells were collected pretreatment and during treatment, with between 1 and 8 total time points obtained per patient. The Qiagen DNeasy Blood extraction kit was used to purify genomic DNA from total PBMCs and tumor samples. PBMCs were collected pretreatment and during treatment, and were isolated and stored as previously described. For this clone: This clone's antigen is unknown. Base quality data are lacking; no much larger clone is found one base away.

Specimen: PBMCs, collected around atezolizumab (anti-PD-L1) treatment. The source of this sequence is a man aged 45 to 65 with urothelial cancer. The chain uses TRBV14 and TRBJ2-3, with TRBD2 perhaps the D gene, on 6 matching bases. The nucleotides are TGTGCCAGCAGCCAAGAGTTCCTAGCGAGCACAGATACGCAGTATTTT. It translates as CASSQEFLASTDTQYF.